This TCR beta chain was found in a study of blood T cell repertoires in COVID-19. Study summary: Sites across the United States, Italy and Spain contributed samples from acute and convalescent COVID-19. The analysed material was cDNA or gDNA that came from T cells, B-cell-depleted T cells, or PBMCs.

Original processing notes: How many nucleated cells were present was estimated from reference gene primer amplification. The assay was immunoSEQ multiplex PCR, and TCRdb's table has in-frame clones only and misses some. The DNA gave D and trimming, while V, J and clone size come from that table. The sample records about 77,000 clones, 75% to 85% being singletons. Sequencing was carried out using peripheral blood. This clonotype was obtained from a woman in her seventies with acute or convalescent COVID-19.

CDR3 amino acids: CASSRQGDQPQHF. CDR3 sequence (DNA): TGTGCCAGCTCCAGACAGGGCGATCAGCCCCAGCATTTT. The chain recombines TRBV7-2 with TRBJ1-5; TRBD1 agrees at 7 bases. Trimming removed 8 bases from V and 5 bases from J; junction bases left unmatched: 6. Germline-derived CDR1 and CDR2 are SGHTA and FQGNSA. The CDR3 consists of 13 residues. The whole variable domain, filled in from reference TRBV7-2 and TRBJ1-5, reads GAGVSQSPSNKVTEKGKDVELRCDPISGHTALYWYRQSLGQGLEFLIYFQGNSAPDKSGLPSDRFSAERTGGSVSTLTIQRTQQEDSAVYLCASSRQGDQPQHFGDGTRLSIL.